This T cell receptor beta chain was identified during a study of T cells in Graves' hyperthyroidism and ophthalmopathy. In making diagnoses, clinical symptoms, serum thyroxine and TRAb, thyroid ultrasound and orbital computed tomography were all used. CDR1 is SEHNR, CDR2 FQNEAQ, per germline (reference sequence). Deletions cut 6 bases from V and 8 bases from J, with 16 bases between. CDR3 length: 13 residues. Amplified TCR beta CDR3 regions came from RNA transcripts. Primed by the HTBI set, a first-round RT-PCR was run on the TCR CDR3. In TCRdb, the multiplex PCR reads were re-called with MiXCR into one record per CDR3 protein. The data show around 660,000 distinct CDR3 sequences, approximately 42% seen once.

The sequence came from an adult man with Graves' disease, either hyperthyroidism or ophthalmopathy (not recorded which). What was sequenced was peripheral blood or thyroid tissue (not recorded which). The gene calls are TRBV7-9 and TRBJ1-2; D may be TRBD1 (6 bases). This CDR3 reads CASRSQGMEGYTF. CDR3 nucleotide sequence: TGTGCCAGCAGATCCCAGGGGATGGAGGGCTACACCTTC.